This T cell receptor beta chain was documented in a study of cytomegalovirus exposure and HLA in healthy donors (dated by TCRdb to between 2016 and 2019). Study-level background: According to an earlier analysis of a few hundred of the donors, about 179 million T cells yielded over 90 million unique TCR beta sequences and roughly 280 Gb of sequence data. About 280 gigabases of sequencing data and around 85 million unique TCR sequences made up an early release that covered around 640 HLA-typed donors. In a later analysis, previously published TCR beta repertoires from some 640 donors were re-analyzed and high-resolution HLA genotyping was added so that TCR occurrence patterns could be studied. The number of donors typed differed by locus, with 629-630 for A, B, C, DRB1 and DQB1, around 500 for DQA1, over 600 for DPA1, and 400 to 490 for DPB1. Roughly five DR-DQ haplotypes were handled as single units for association and clustering, since linkage in the cohort was strong. Of the approximately 400 genotyped donors, around 81% fell in the genetic ancestry cluster associated with self-reported Caucasian donors. Both class I and class II loci were covered by HLA typing, at four-digit resolution. The study was designed to test whether signatures of past pathogen exposure could be identified by cataloging public T cell receptors. In an earlier analysis of 500 to 650 of the donors, high-throughput TCR beta sequencing was used to judge whether each TCR beta V gene segment behaved as functional or pseudogenic. The T cell repertoires of 700 or so subjects were profiled by immunosequencing and related to cytomegalovirus serostatus. Alongside the repertoire data, information on donor age, sex, ethnicity and CMV serostatus was compiled. High-throughput TCR immunosequencing, statistical association of individual TCRs with disease status, and machine learning were combined to predict cytomegalovirus infection status. On average, around 240,000 unique TCR beta nucleotide sequences were sequenced per donor among 398 genotyped donors of the cohort, with roughly 19% of those sequences being non-productive. In the later analysis, no new phenotypic data were used to find candidate immune exposures; instead, reliance was placed on TCR beta sequences and their occurrence across donors. A separate validation cohort of about 110 different subjects was used in addition to the roughly 670-subject first cohort. Every repertoire in the discovery cohort had been generated on one and the same sequencing platform. Genome-wide SNP genotypes for about three fifths of the 666 donors were used in a later genetic analysis, which treated that subset as a discovery cohort.

In total, approximately 700 healthy bone marrow donors made up the cohort. Cohort members were all nominally healthy when sampled, although unrecorded immune exposures were likely present. The donor tested CMV seropositive, placing the donor among the approximately 290 seropositive members of the cohort. A peripheral blood sample was collected from each donor, and TCR beta sequencing was performed on peripheral blood mononuclear cells. Genomic DNA was extracted from the blood cell samples with the Qiagen DNeasy Blood Extraction Kit. The paper as a whole reports these results and caveats: The sequencing pipeline was judged likely to have produced a cluster of highly shared sequence variants as a technical artifact. The authors suggested that the approach could potentially be generalized to other disease states and immunological phenotypes. In a later analysis, about 17,000 TCR beta sequences were associated with specific HLA alleles at a false discovery rate of 0.05. Linkage disequilibrium might explain the correlated functional status among segregating V segments, but an unknown experimental factor could not be excluded. An earlier analysis of approximately 570 of the donors showed that most TCR beta V segments appeared in productive rearrangements either about 87% or about 30% of the time, which broadly matched IMGT annotations. A further reported finding was that TCR beta sequences accurately predicted the HLA-A and HLA-B alleles for most subjects in the first cohort. V-gene and J-gene trimming of TCR beta chains was associated with a missense DCLRE1C variant in a later genetic analysis, and the association was replicated in an independent cohort. Because HLA typing was missing for some donors at each locus, association tests included only the typed subset. Across donors, most TCR sequences were observed very rarely, whereas some public TCRs were present in many individuals. A later analysis found that most CMV-associated TCR beta chains appeared HLA-restricted, with HLA associations seemingly driven largely by CMV exposure. Compared with the approximately 710-donor mean, donors in an Asian-associated ancestry cluster had fewer N-insertions in productive TCRs, according to a later genetic analysis. Cytomegalovirus status was reported to be diagnosed by the classifier with high specificity and sensitivity in both the original and validation cohorts. For the cohort, immune exposure information was limited to CMV serostatus. A few of the identified cytomegalovirus-associated TCR beta chains were confirmed in vitro to be specific for cytomegalovirus antigens. In a later analysis, HLA-associated TCR beta chains showed more clonal expansion and lower generation probabilities than non-associated chains that were equally common. According to a later analysis, parvovirus B19, influenza, CMV and Epstein-Barr virus appeared linked to several top co-occurrence clusters. Only TCR beta chains were sequenced in this cohort, and the absence of alpha or paired-chain data limited detectable features. Some IMGT-functional V segments, including TRBV6-2 and TRBV6-3, could not be distinguished by the 87-base-pair reads and were therefore excluded. The study gave a list of over 150 TCR beta chains associated with cytomegalovirus. Presence/absence analyses assumed roughly uniform sequencing depth across donors, an assumption that may not hold. About 15 rarely observed V segments, including chromosome 9 orphons, were excluded from the earlier analysis of several hundred of the donors because counts were too low. Assigning TCR associations to individual alleles was difficult when HLA alleles, especially DR and DQ, strongly co-occurred. In a later analysis, the rate of TCR association differed among HLA loci, with DRB1 alleles having the most associated TCRs and HLA-C alleles having the fewest.

The library relied on the immunoSEQ multiplex PCR assay. For the multiplex PCR, a mixture combining 60 forward primers for TCR Vbeta segments and 13 reverse primers for TCR Jbeta segments was used. The CDR3 region of rearranged TCR beta genes was amplified from genomic DNA by a multiplex PCR assay. On the Illumina HiSeq System, the amplified TCR beta libraries were sequenced as 87-base-pair reads. Per the source publication's procedure: Across the 600 to 700 repertoires, a later analysis counted tens of millions of unique TCR beta chains, around 10 million of which were shared by at least two donors. Raw reads were error-corrected and collapsed into unique sequences by a nearest-neighbor algorithm in which closely related sequences were merged to remove PCR and sequencing errors. V, D and J gene segments were assigned by aligning CDR3 sequences to IMGT reference sequences. Each retained sequence needed at least a six-nucleotide match to both a V gene segment and a J gene segment. A rearrangement was called productive if the CDR3 had no stop codons and remained in frame with V and J, and every other rearrangement was called non-productive. CDR3 was defined by IMGT convention, running from the second conserved V-encoded cysteine to the conserved J-encoded phenylalanine. In an earlier analysis of roughly 580 of the donors, sequences lacking an unambiguous match to a single V gene segment were excluded. In an earlier analysis of several hundred of the donors, V segments were called functional above 56.7% productive rearrangements and were called segregating when the between-donor standard deviation exceeded 5%. A statistical classification framework was built to diagnose cytomegalovirus status from the catalog of TCR beta chain sequences. In a later analysis, V and J genes were assigned by comparing TCR nucleotide sequences against IMGT/GENE-DB human TR gene sequences. Using the TCRdist pipeline, a later analysis assigned CDR3 sequences along with most-parsimonious VDJ recombination scenarios. In a later analysis, each TCR beta chain was defined by its CDR3 amino acid sequence together with its V-gene family, and reads lacking a unique V-gene family were excluded. As a way to deal with suspected cross-contamination and a sequencing artifact, a later analysis dropped 450 to 700 nucleotide sequences that were highly shared and had low generation probability. A later analysis calculated a clonal expansion index for each public chain from normalized within-repertoire ranks of inferred template counts. In a later analysis, generation probabilities were computed with a VDJ recombination model fitted to out-of-frame rearrangements, and the resulting probabilities were checked against IGoR. Hypergeometric tests were used in a later analysis to score TCR-TCR, TCR-HLA and TCR-CMV co-occurrence, with a repertoire-size bias correction applied to the TCR pairs. False discovery rates were estimated in a later analysis by permuting HLA or CMV assignments 20 times. In a later analysis, co-occurring TCRs were grouped using DBSCAN, with TCRdist sequence similarity added in when clustering inside HLA-allele-positive subsets. For co-occurrence clustering, repertoires with fewer than 30,000 or more than 120,000 public chains were excluded, along with four to six repertoires with anomalous nucleotide sharing. This immuneACCESS table, as held by TCRdb, lists in-frame sequences with V and J called but not all clones. Of the missing ones, under half trace to an unresolved V gene in checked studies; the others have no known cause. That table furnishes V, J and clone size, whereas the DNA furnished D and trimming. For this sample there are 150,000 to 200,000 clones; around four fifths appear just once. Of the sample, around 4.1% falls within the top ten clones.

This clone was recorded only once. Its antigen is not yet known. No much larger clone exists at a distance of one base, and base qualities are not known. Per the germline V gene, SGHRS is the CDR1 and YFSETQ is the CDR2. The cysteine opens and the phenylalanine closes a CDR3 of 14 amino acids. Solely the CDR3 DNA is kept, with 42 bases framed from the first base. The V and J ends are trimmed by 4 bases and 0 bases, leaving 9 bases between them. This clonotype was obtained from a man aged 50-60 years in good health and CMV-seropositive. The sequence joins TRBV5-1 to TRBJ2-3, and possibly TRBD2, on 5 matching bases. Sequenced input: PBMCs. The DNA sequence follows: TGCGCCAGCAGCCCAGGACTCAGCACAGATACGCAGTATTTT. It translates as CASSPGLSTDTQYF.